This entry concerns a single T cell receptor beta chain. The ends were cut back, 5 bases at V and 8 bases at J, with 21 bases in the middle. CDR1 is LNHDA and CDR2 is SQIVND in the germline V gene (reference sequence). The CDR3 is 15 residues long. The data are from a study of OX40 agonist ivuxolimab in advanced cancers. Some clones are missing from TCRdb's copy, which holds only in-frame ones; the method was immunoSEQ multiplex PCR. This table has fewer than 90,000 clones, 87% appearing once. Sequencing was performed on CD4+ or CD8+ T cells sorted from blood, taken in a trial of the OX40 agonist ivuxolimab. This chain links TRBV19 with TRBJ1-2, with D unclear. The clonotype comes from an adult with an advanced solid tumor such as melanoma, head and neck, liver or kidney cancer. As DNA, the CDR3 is TGTGCCAGTAGTCCCGGTTCGACGGGTGCGAAAGGCTACACCTTC. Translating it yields CASSPGSTGAKGYTF.